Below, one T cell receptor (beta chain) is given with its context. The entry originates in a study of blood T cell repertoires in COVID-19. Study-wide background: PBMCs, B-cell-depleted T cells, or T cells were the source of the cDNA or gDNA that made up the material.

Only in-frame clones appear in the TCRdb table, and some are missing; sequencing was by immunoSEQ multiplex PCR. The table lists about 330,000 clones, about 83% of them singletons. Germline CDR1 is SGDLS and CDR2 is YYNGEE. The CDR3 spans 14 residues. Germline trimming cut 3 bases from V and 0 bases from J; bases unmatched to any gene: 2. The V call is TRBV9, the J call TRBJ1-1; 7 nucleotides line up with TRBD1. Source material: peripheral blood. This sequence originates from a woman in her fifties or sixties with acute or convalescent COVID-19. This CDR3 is CASSATGMNTEAFF. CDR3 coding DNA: TGTGCCAGCAGCGCGACAGGGATGAACACTGAAGCTTTCTTT. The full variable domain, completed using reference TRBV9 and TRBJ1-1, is DSGVTQTPKHLITATGQRVTLRCSPRSGDLSVYWYQQSLDQGLQFLIQYYNGEERAKGNILERFSAQQFPDLHSELNLSSLELGDSALYFCASSATGMNTEAFFGQGTRLTVV.